These T cell receptor beta chains were read from a single sample in a study of T-cell memory formation after mild COVID-19. Via MiXCR, TCRdb re-called the 5' RACE reads, giving one row per CDR3 protein. The sample carries under 650,000 distinct CDR3 sequences, approximately 19% recorded once. What was sequenced was PBMCs or a T cell subset sorted from them (not recorded which). The source of these receptors is an adult woman who had mild COVID-19 (a few samples of this study predate the infection). Cell type and time point are not known. The CDR3 runs from the conserved cysteine through the conserved F or W.

J | V | CDR3
TRBJ1-2 | TRBV18 | CASSPGQEEGYGYTF
TRBJ1-1 | TRBV7-9 | CASSTRTGRMNTEAFF
TRBJ2-3 | TRBV24-1 | CATSDATGTSGTDTQYF
TRBJ1-4 | TRBV7-7 | CASSSDRASEKLFF
TRBJ2-1 | TRBV7-2 | CASRRTQLGEQFF
TRBJ2-6 | TRBV5-1 | CATGPIAVSSGANVLTF
TRBJ1-1 | TRBV5-1 | CASRPEGAGEAFF
TRBJ2-6 | TRBV7-2 | CASSLVLRAGANVLTF
TRBJ2-1 | TRBV7-3 | CASSLRPGLAGASYNEQFF
TRBJ1-6 | TRBV6-1 | CASSEYDLPLHF
TRBJ2-5 | TRBV10-3 | CAISQPGQAQETQYF
TRBJ2-3 | TRBV24-1 | CATSDAGVNTDTQYF
TRBJ2-4 | TRBV6-2/TRBV6-3 | CASSVYTGLAKNIQYF
TRBJ2-7 | TRBV6-5 | CASRPIDRNYEQYF
TRBJ2-7 | TRBV25-1 | CASSEYNTPSSYEQYF
TRBJ2-7 | TRBV19 | CASSKLAGVNEQYF
TRBJ2-2 | TRBV6-2/TRBV6-3 | CASSPTGELFF
TRBJ2-2 | TRBV7-8 | CASSLRRMAGELFF
TRBJ2-5 | TRBV12-3/TRBV12-4 | CASSLDSHVETQYF
TRBJ1-2 | TRBV11-2 | CASRGIRVGANYGYTF
TRBJ2-1 | TRBV11-3 | CASSLELDNEQFF
TRBJ2-3 | TRBV24-1 | CATSAGSTDTQYF
TRBJ2-1 | TRBV18 | CASSPRTSGNNEQFF